This T cell receptor beta chain was recovered during a study of shared clonotypes between healthy human individuals. As concerns this clone: Its target is unknown.

General study findings and limits: Clonotype sharing across donors was expected to vary with sequencing depth.

Naive CD8 cells were CD45RO-negative, positively selected for CCR7, excluding terminally differentiated effector memory CD45RA+ cells. Genomic DNA per cell subset filled all wells of several immunoSEQ plates. Around 30,000 T cell genomes (about 0.2 ug DNA) went into each sorted-subset replicate. Using immunoSEQ multiplex PCR, the repertoire was profiled, and TCRdb retains in-frame clones only, with some absent. This sample has millions of clones; approximately 94% occur once, and the top ten carry more than 0.95%. CDR3 length: 14 amino acids. Germline lookup yields CDR1 SGHRS and CDR2 YFSETQ. V shed 5 bases, J shed 4 bases, and the junction held 8 bases outside the gene matches.

The chain recombines TRBV5-1 with TRBJ2-7; TRBD1 aligns across 8 bases. The sequence was collected from a man aged 18 to 29 in good health. Sequencing was performed on naive CD8+ T cells sorted from blood. The CDR3 is CASREQGARYEQYF. DNA of the CDR3: TGCGCCAGCAGGGAGCAGGGGGCACGATACGAGCAGTACTTC.